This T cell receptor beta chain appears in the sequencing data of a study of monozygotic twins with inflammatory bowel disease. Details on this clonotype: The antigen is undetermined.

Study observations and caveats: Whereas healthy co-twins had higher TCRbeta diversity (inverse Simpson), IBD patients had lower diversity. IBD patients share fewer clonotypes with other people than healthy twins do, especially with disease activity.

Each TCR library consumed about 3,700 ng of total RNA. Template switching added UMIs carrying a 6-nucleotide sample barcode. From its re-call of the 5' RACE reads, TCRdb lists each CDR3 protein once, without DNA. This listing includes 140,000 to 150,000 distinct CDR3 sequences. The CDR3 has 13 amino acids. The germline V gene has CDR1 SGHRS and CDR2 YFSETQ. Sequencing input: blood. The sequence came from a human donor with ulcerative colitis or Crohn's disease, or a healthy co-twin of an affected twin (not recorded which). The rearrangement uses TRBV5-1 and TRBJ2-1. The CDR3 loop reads CASSLGDYNEQFF.